This T cell receptor beta chain was sequenced during a study of T cells in Graves' hyperthyroidism and ophthalmopathy (dated 2019 in TCRdb). In terms of the full investigation: Peripheral blood was collected at initial diagnosis, before any treatment. After blood sampling, hyperthyroidism patients were treated with methimazole at a starting dose of 30 mg daily, and ophthalmopathy patients were treated with high-dose intravenous methylprednisolone. The study also compared thyroid tissue and blood T-cell repertoires from five or six Graves' hyperthyroidism patients. TCR V-J signatures able to tell the groups apart were searched for in a discovery cohort of 100 patients, of whom 43 had Graves' ophthalmopathy and some 60 had stable Graves' hyperthyroidism. TCR Vbeta CDR3 sequencing of 135 peripheral blood samples (about 45 ophthalmopathy, 75 hyperthyroidism and approximately 17 progressor patients) is reported in the paper. Whether ophthalmopathy could be predicted prospectively was tested in an independent validation cohort made up of roughly 20 hyperthyroidism patients plus 17 patients who later progressed to ophthalmopathy. The 75 to 100 discovery patients were divided at random into training and test sets in a 7:3 ratio.

Here is what the overall study found, with its caveats: A model built on a 13 V-J signature distinguished ophthalmopathy from stable hyperthyroidism, reaching 87.88% sensitivity and under 84% specificity in cross-validation and 80%/75% in testing. No statistical method was used to set the sample size in advance, and investigators knew the group allocation. Most expanded thyroid clonotypes (frequency above 0.001) were also found in blood, which suggests that blood repertoires may mirror thyroid immune responses. In validation, progression to ophthalmopathy was predicted by the model with 70.59% sensitivity and 72% to 85% specificity, a median of 6.5 months before onset.

On this clonotype itself: Its antigen is not yet known. No base quality values were provided; no much bigger clone lies one nucleotide off.

The TCR beta CDR3 regions were amplified from RNA transcripts. The TCR CDR3 was subjected to a first round of RT-PCR using the HTBI primer set and the Qiagen OneStep RT-PCR kit. Libraries were constructed in a second round of multiplex PCR, after which size selection and purification were performed. Paired-end sequencing of the libraries was performed with 100 bp reads on an Illumina HiSeq2000. The published analysis was carried out like this. SOAPnuke was used to process the raw data, throwing out any read that contained adapters or uncalled bases, had a mean Phred below 15, or lacked an exact constant-primer or identifier match. High-quality paired reads were merged with COPE v1.2.5, and unique nucleotide sequences were defined as clonotypes. MiTCR v1.1 was used to align the clonotypes against IMGT TRBV, TRBD and TRBJ reference segments. Only V-J combinations with frequency above 0.0001, covering 99% to 99.2% of repertoires, were analysed. A TCS score was defined as the ratio between F50 (clonal expansion) and ExV (chaos), using BLOSUM62-based TCRdist between CDR3 peptides within each V-J. Welch's t-statistics and random forest reduced around 510 V-J features to 13, which were used in a naive Bayes classifier (R e1071). TCRdb reprocessing: public reads trimmed at Q25 with fastp, clones called with MiXCR, in-frame beta chains kept. CDR3 protein sequences are deduplicated, and each keeps its most common genes and DNA. TCRdb, rather than the study authors, made the V and J calls. This sample comprises approximately 600,000 distinct CDR3 sequences, more than 20% of them detected only once. The ten largest account for over 30% of the sample.

Moderately to severely active disease, a Clinical Activity Score of at least 3, a NOSPECS grade of at least 4, and a duration under 3 months were present in ophthalmopathy patients. Patients with uncontrolled infections, other autoimmune diseases, pregnancy or lactation were excluded. Clinical symptoms, serum thyroxine and TRAb, thyroid ultrasound, and orbital computed tomography formed the basis for the diagnoses. Ficoll-Paque density gradient centrifugation was used to isolate PBMCs from about 10 ml of fresh peripheral blood. Total RNA was extracted using Trizol reagent, and RNA quality was assessed on an Agilent 2100 Bioanalyzer. The CDR1 and CDR2 encoded by the germline V gene (reference sequence) are DFQATT and SNEGSKA. Trimming at the junction amounts to 0 bases on V and 3 bases on J, and the germline ends lie 8 bases apart. The CDR3 starts with the cysteine, ends with the phenylalanine, and has 13 residues. The DNA shown is the 39-base CDR3, in frame from base 1.

The receptor was derived from a man in his thirties or forties with Graves' ophthalmopathy. The sample taken for sequencing was blood. The chain employs TRBV20-1 and TRBJ2-5; TRBD1 could be the D gene, as 5 bases match. CDR3 loop: CSAREGQKETQYF. The nucleotides are TGCAGTGCTAGAGAGGGGCAAAAAGAGACCCAGTACTTC.